The T cell receptor (beta chain) under discussion was sequenced for a study of blood T cell repertoires in COVID-19. Study in general: Both acute and convalescent COVID-19 samples were obtained from the United States, Italy and Spain. T cells, B-cell-depleted T cells, or PBMCs supplied cDNA or gDNA.

Source study methods: Reference gene primers were amplified, and this amplification served to estimate nucleated cell counts. Assay: immunoSEQ multiplex PCR; the TCRdb copy retains only in-frame clones and omits some. V, J and clone size are those of that table, while D and trimming were read from the DNA. The sample lists under 150,000 clones, more than 75% seen once, with around 3.5% in the top ten. As to this clone: The identical CDR3 is also encoded by other nucleotide sequences in the sample.

Trimming left V 2 bases short and J 1 base short, with 5 bases between. Germline V lookup: CDR1 MNHNY, CDR2 SVGAGI (reference sequence). The CDR3 has 14 amino acids. Sequencing used peripheral blood. The clonotype comes from a middle-aged man with acute or convalescent COVID-19. The gene calls are TRBV6-6 and TRBJ1-4, with D unclear. In DNA, the CDR3 is TGTGCCAGCAGTTACGGCGGAACTAATGAAAAACTGTTTTTT. Its translation: CASSYGGTNEKLFF.